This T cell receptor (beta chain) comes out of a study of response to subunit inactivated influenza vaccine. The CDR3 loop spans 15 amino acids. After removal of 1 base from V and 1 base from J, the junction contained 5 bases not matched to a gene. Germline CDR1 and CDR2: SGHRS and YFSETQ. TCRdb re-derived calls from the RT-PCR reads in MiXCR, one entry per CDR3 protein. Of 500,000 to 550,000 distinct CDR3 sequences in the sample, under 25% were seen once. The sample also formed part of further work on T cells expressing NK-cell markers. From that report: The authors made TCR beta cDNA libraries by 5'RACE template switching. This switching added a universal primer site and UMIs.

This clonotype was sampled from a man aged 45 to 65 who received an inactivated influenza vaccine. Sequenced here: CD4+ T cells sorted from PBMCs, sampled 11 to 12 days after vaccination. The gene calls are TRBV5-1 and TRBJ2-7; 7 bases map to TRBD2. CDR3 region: CASSLMGGGSYEQYF. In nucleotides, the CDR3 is TGCGCCAGCAGCTTGATGGGGGGGGGGTCCTACGAGCAGTACTTC.